The source of this T cell receptor (beta chain) is a study of cytomegalovirus exposure and HLA in healthy donors. On the study more broadly: The 550 to 800 first-cohort repertoires and the 95 to 150 validation repertoires shared the same platform, a later analysis reported.

Germline lookup yields CDR1 LGHNA and CDR2 YNFKEQ. The CDR3 sequence is 17 residues long. J lost 3 bases, V lost 1 base, and 9 bases had no gene match. The data were produced by immunoSEQ multiplex PCR, yet TCRdb's version contains in-frame clones alone and is incomplete. The data show about 200,000 clones, about 81% seen once. Points from the study as a whole: Despite most TCR sequences being rare, some public TCRs occurred in many donors. The tendency of first-cohort TCR clusters to co-occur in the approximately 110 validation repertoires was identified by a subsequent analysis.

About this clone itself: The antigen is unknown.

V is TRBV4-2 and J is TRBJ2-7; TRBD2 agrees at 10 bases. The TCR comes from a woman aged 30 to 39 in good health and CMV-seronegative. The sequencing input was PBMCs. The CDR3 region has the DNA TGTGCCAGCAGCCAAGGGGTTGCTAAGCGGGAGGGCTACGAGCAGTACTTC. This encodes CASSQGVAKREGYEQYF.